Sequencing of this T cell receptor beta chain was carried out in a study of identical twins. Overall study results and limits: Invariant MAIT and iNKT cells are populations that could partly confound zero-insertion analyses. Models predicted less out-of-frame TCR alpha sharing in monozygotic twins than was found. Within cord blood, abundant beta clonotypes carried fewer insertions, but memory repertoires showed no such trend.

The CDR3 totals 14 residues. Trimming stripped 4 bases from V and 10 bases from J, with 17 bases between. Germline V gene data show CDR1 as LGHNA and CDR2 as YSLEER. This clonotype was seen at least ten times. The target antigen is unknown. TCRdb re-analysed the 5' RACE reads in MiXCR, keeping a single row per CDR3 protein. The profile shows approximately 230,000 distinct CDR3 sequences, roughly 7.1% of them singletons. These records were also assigned to another study, of T cells expressing NK-cell markers. From that paper: NKG2C+ dominant clonotype frequencies in 5 or 6 donors were roughly 1.0-7.5% of CD8+ T cells.

This chain joins TRBV4-3 and TRBJ2-1, with D maybe TRBD2 (5 bases). This TCR derives from a woman between 18 and 29 years old in good health. Sequenced sample: CD8+ T cells sorted from blood. The CDR3 DNA follows: TGCGCCAGCAGCCCACATTCGGGGTACATCGAGCAGTTCTTC. Amino acids: CASSPHSGYIEQFF.